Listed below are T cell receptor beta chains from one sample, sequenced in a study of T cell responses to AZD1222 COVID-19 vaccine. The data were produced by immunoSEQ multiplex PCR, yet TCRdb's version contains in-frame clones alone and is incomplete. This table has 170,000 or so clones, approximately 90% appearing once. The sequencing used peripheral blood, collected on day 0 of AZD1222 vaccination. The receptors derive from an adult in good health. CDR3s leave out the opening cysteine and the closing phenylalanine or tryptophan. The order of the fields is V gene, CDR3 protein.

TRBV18 ASSPPTVGYGYT
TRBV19 ASSTPARRGDEQF
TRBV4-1 ASSPVGDSSYEQY
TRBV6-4 ASSGLAGGYNEQF
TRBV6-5 ASGGYEQY
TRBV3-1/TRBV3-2 ASSQWTGNEAF
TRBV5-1 ASSAGTGVGYT
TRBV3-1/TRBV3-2 ASSQAHMGQGALGTEAF
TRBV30 AWSARLNTEAF
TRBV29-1 SVEDFGIDRVNYGYT
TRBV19 ASSMDRARTEAF
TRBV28 ASSLNPGTRGIT
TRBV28 ASSLDERYTGELF
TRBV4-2 ASSQGFYGYT
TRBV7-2 ASSLDWGREQF
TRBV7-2 ASSLGGTRADTQY
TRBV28 ASRRQGSLGEQY
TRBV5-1 ASSQRETGNTGELF
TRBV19 ASSKFQGGGQPQH
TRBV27 ASSPGLAGLYNEQF
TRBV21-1 ASRPDGTSGYNEQF
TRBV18 ASSPGFGQETQY
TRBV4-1 ASSQAFQGVYEQY